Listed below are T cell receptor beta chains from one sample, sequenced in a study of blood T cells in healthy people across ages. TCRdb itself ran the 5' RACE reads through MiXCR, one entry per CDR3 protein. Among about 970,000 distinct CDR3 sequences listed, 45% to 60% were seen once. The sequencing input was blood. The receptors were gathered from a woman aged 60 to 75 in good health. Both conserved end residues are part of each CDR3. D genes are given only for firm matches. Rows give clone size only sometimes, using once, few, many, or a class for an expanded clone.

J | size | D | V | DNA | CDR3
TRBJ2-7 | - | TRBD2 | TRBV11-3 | TGTGCCAGCAGCTTAGATCCTAGCGGTTTCTCCTACGAGCAGTACTTC | CASSLDPSGFSYEQYF
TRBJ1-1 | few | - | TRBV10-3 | TGTGCCATCAGGGGTCAGGGGACTGAAGCTTTCTTT | CAIRGQGTEAFF
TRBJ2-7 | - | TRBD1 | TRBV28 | TGTGCCAGCAGTGGTGACAGGGGATGGTCCTACGAGCAGTACTTC | CASSGDRGWSYEQYF
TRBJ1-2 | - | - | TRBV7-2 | TGTGCCAGCAGCCTTAGGGTGGCAGGGTTAAGGTCGAGAAACTATGGCTACACCTTC | CASSLRVAGLRSRNYGYTF
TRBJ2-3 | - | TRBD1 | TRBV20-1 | TGCAGTGCTAGAGGAACCGGGACAGGGTATGACCGGACGCAGTATTTT | CSARGTGTGYDRTQYF
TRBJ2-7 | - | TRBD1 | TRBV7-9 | TGTGCCAGCAAATTCGGGACAGGAGACCCCTACGAGCAGTACTTC | CASKFGTGDPYEQYF
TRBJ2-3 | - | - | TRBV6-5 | TGTGCCAGCAGTTACTCGACGGGCCGAATCACAGATACGCAGTATTTT | CASSYSTGRITDTQYF
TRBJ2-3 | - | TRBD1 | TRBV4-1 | TGCGCCAGCAGCGCGCCGGGACAGGGACCCTCAGATACGCAGTATTTT | CASSAPGQGPSDTQYF
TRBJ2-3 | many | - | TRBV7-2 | TGTGCCAGCGGGGGCCACACAGATACGCAGTATTTT | CASGGHTDTQYF
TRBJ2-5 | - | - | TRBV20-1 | TGCAGTGCTAGGGGGGAGAGTTTAGTGAACAATGAGCAGTACTTC | CSARGESLVNNEQYF
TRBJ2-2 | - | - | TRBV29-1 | TGCACCGTTAGAGGGGGGACCGGGGAGCTGTTTTTT | CTVRGGTGELFF
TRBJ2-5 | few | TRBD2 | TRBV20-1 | TGCAGTGCTAGTCCCCCCGGGACTAGTCGAAAAGAGACCCAGTACTTC | CSASPPGTSRKETQYF
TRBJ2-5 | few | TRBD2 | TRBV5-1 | TGCGCCAGCAGCTTGGTGCTAGCGGAGGGGTACCAAGAGACCCAGTACTTC | CASSLVLAEGYQETQYF
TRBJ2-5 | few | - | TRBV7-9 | TGTGCCAGCAGCCTCGACCCTTTAGCGGCCAGGGGAGAGACCCAGTACTTC | CASSLDPLAARGETQYF
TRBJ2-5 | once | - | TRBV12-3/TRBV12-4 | TGTGCCAGCAGTCCTACTGGCGGGCAAATAGAGACCCAGTACTTC | CASSPTGGQIETQYF
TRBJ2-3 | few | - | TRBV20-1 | TGCAGTGCCACACAACAGGGCTACACAGATACGCAGTATTTT | CSATQQGYTDTQYF
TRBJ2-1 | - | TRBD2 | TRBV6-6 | TGTGCCAGCAGCCCTCGACCTAGCGGCAATGAGCAGTTCTTC | CASSPRPSGNEQFF
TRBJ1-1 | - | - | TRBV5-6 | TGTGCCAGCAGCTCCCCCACAATGGGCGAAGCTTTCTTT | CASSSPTMGEAFF
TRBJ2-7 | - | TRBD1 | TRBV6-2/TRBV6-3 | TGTACCAGCAGTAACCACGGGACAGGGAACTACGAGCAGTACTTC | CTSSNHGTGNYEQYF
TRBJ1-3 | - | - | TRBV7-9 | TGTGCCAGCAGCTTAGAGTCTGGCTCTGGAAACACCATATATTTT | CASSLESGSGNTIYF
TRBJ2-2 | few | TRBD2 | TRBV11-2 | TGTGCCAGCAGCAGAGCGGGAGGGTATACCGGGGAGCTGTTTTTT | CASSRAGGYTGELFF
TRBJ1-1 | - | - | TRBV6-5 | TGTGCCAGCAGTTACGACGGAGGCACTGAAGCTTTCTTT | CASSYDGGTEAFF
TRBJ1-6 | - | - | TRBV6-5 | TGTGCCAGCAGTTACTCGGAAGGGTCGGTTTCACCCCTCCACTTT | CASSYSEGSVSPLHF
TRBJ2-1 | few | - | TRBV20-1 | TGCAGTGCTAGTGAGGACGTAGCCTCCTACAATGAGCAGTTCTTC | CSASEDVASYNEQFF
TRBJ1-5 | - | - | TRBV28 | TGTGCCAGCAGTACACTCAGGGAGCCCTCTCCCCAGCATTTT | CASSTLREPSPQHF
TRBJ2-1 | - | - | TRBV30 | TGTGCCTGGGTAAGGGCGGGTAATGAGCAGTTCTTC | CAWVRAGNEQFF
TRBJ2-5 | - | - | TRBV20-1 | TGCAGTGCTATGGGCAGGCCTACGGGGGAGCAGTACTTC | CSAMGRPTGEQYF
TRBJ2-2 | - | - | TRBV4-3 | TGCGCCAGCAGCTGGGGGGGGGCACAAGGCACCGGGGAGCTGTTTTTT | CASSWGGAQGTGELFF
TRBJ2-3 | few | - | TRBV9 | TGTGCCAGCAGCGTAGGTGGCTCAGAAGCAGATACGCAGTATTTT | CASSVGGSEADTQYF
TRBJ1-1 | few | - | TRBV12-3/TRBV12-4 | TGTGCCAGCAGTTCATACTATACTGAAGCTTTCTTT | CASSSYYTEAFF
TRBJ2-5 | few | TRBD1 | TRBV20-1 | TGCAGTGCTACCACAGGGGCAAGTGAGCAGTACTTC | CSATTGASEQYF
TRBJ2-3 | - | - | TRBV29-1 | TGCAGCGTTGAAGATCTGGGCTCAGATACGCAGTATTTT | CSVEDLGSDTQYF
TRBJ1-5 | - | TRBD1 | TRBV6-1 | TGTGCCAGCAGTGAAGCGGCAGGGACAGGGGGTCTTCAGCCCCAGCATTTT | CASSEAAGTGGLQPQHF
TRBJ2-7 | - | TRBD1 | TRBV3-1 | TGTGCCAGCAGCCGGCGAGACAGGGCTCCCTACGAGCAGTACTTC | CASSRRDRAPYEQYF
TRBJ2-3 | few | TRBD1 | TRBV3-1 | TGTGCCAGCAGCCACCTGGGACAGGGTGCGCAGTATTTT | CASSHLGQGAQYF
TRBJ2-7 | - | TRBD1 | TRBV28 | TGTGCCAGCAGCAGCATGGGACAGGTTTACTACGAGCAGTACTTC | CASSSMGQVYYEQYF
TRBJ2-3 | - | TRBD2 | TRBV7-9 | TGTGCCAGCAACCCCTCTAGCGGTAGCACAGATACGCGGTATTTT | CASNPSSGSTDTRYF
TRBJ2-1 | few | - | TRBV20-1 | TGCAGTGCTAGAGCGGCTAGTCGGAATGAGCAGTTCTTC | CSARAASRNEQFF
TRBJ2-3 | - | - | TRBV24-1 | TGTGCCACCAGTGATTTGACCGGCACAGATACGCAGTATTTT | CATSDLTGTDTQYF
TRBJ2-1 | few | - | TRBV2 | TGTGCCAGCATCGGGGGAGCCAAGGGGATGTACAATGAGCAGTTCTTC | CASIGGAKGMYNEQFF
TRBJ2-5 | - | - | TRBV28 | TGTGCCAGCAGTTTAACCCAGACCTTTCGTGGGGCCCAGTACTTC | CASSLTQTFRGAQYF
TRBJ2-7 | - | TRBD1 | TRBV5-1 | TGCGCCAGCAGCAATACAGGGGGCGATTACAATGAGCAGTACTTC | CASSNTGGDYNEQYF
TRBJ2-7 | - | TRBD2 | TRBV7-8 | TGTGCCAGCAGCCTCAAAAACCCCGGGGGTAGCGGGAGCTACGAGCAGTACTTC | CASSLKNPGGSGSYEQYF
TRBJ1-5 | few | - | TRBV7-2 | TGTGCCAGCAGGCCTGGGCACTATAGCAATCAGCCCCAGCATTTT | CASRPGHYSNQPQHF
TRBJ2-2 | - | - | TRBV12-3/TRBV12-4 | TGTGCCAGCAGCCCGGGGCTACAACGCGGGGAGCTGTTTTTT | CASSPGLQRGELFF